Listed below are T cell receptor beta chains from one sample, sequenced in a study of T cells in Graves' hyperthyroidism and ophthalmopathy. TCRdb re-derived calls from the multiplex PCR reads in MiXCR, one entry per CDR3 protein. The profile covers 250,000 to 300,000 distinct CDR3 sequences, with roughly a fifth appearing a single time and about 35% taken by the ten largest. The specimen was blood. The source is a man between 45 and 60 years old with Graves' ophthalmopathy. Both conserved end residues are part of each CDR3. D genes are given only for firm matches. The listing skips clone size in some rows; elsewhere it reads once, few, many or a size class.

>TRBD2|TRBV3-1|TRBJ2-1|NA
TGTGCCGGCAGCCCCTACCCGCTAGCGGGAGACCGAGGGAGGGAGCAGTTCTTC
CAGSPYPLAGDRGREQFF
>NA|TRBV5-1|TRBJ2-6|NA
TGCGCCAGCAGCATGCAGGGTGGTGGGGCCAACGTCCTGACTTTC
CASSMQGGGANVLTF
>NA|TRBV20-1|TRBJ1-1|NA
TGCAGTGCTAGAGAAAGGCGGGGGGAGGGGAACACTGAAGCTTTCTTT
CSARERRGEGNTEAFF
>TRBD2|TRBV6-1|TRBJ2-7|few
TGTGCCAGCAGTGGAGGGACTAACCCCTACGAGCAGTACTTC
CASSGGTNPYEQYF
>TRBD2|TRBV9|TRBJ2-6|NA
TGTGCCAGCAGCAACCGGGGGGGGGAACCTGGGGCCAACGTCCTGACTTTC
CASSNRGGEPGANVLTF
>TRBD2|TRBV20-1|TRBJ2-1|many
TGCAGTGCTCGGACTAGCGGGAGGGTTAATGAGCAGTTCTTC
CSARTSGRVNEQFF
>NA|TRBV2|TRBJ2-4|NA
TGTGCCAGCAGTGTTCTAGTCCTAGCCAAAAACATTCAGTACTTC
CASSVLVLAKNIQYF
>TRBD2|TRBV12-3/TRBV12-4|TRBJ2-7|few
TGTGCCAGCAGTTCTGGTTGGGGACTAGCTACCCACGAGCAGTACTTC
CASSSGWGLATHEQYF
>TRBD1|TRBV4-1|TRBJ2-7|few
TGCGCCAGCAGTCTTGAGGGGACAGTCTACGAGCAGTACTTC
CASSLEGTVYEQYF
>NA|TRBV29-1|TRBJ1-4|NA
TGCAGCGTTGGGAGCGCAACTAATGAAAAACTGTTTTTT
CSVGSATNEKLFF
>NA|TRBV4-1|TRBJ2-7|NA
TGCGCCAGCAGCCGCCCAGCAGGCGGGCAGGGGTCCTACGAGCAGTACTTC
CASSRPAGGQGSYEQYF
>TRBD2|TRBV20-1|TRBJ2-1|NA
TGCAGTGCTACACTAGCGTCCCCCTACAATGAGCAGTTCTTC
CSATLASPYNEQFF
>NA|TRBV5-1|TRBJ1-5|NA
TGTGCCAGCAGCCAAAGCAATAGCAGTCAGCCCCAGCATTTT
CASSQSNSSQPQHF
>NA|TRBV7-8|TRBJ2-3|NA
TGTGCCAGCAGCAAACCGGGACTGCACACAGATACGCAGTATTTT
CASSKPGLHTDTQYF
>NA|TRBV20-1|TRBJ2-1|many
TGCAGTGCCTCACTAGTGACTTACAATGAGCAGTTCTTC
CSASLVTYNEQFF
>NA|TRBV5-1|TRBJ2-7|many
TGCGCCAGCAGCTTGACTGGACTCGGAATCTACGAGCAGTACTTC
CASSLTGLGIYEQYF
>TRBD1|TRBV6-5|TRBJ2-7|NA
TGTGCCAGCAGTTACACCGGGACAGGGAGGCGCGACGAGCAGTACTTC
CASSYTGTGRRDEQYF
>NA|TRBV28|TRBJ2-7|NA
TGTGCCAGCATGGTAGGGGAGACCTGCGAGCAGTACTTC
CASMVGETCEQYF
>NA|TRBV6-2/TRBV6-3|TRBJ2-3|many
TGTGCCAGCAGTTTATACGATACGCAGTATTTT
CASSLYDTQYF
>NA|TRBV7-2|TRBJ1-1|NA
TGTGCCAGCAGCTTAGTGGAGGGGACTGAAGCTTTCTTT
CASSLVEGTEAFF
>NA|TRBV6-1|TRBJ1-2|few
TGTGCCAGCTTCGACGGGAATAACTATGGCTACACCTTC
CASFDGNNYGYTF
>NA|TRBV6-2/TRBV6-3|TRBJ2-3|few
TGTGCCAGCCGTGCCCCTGCGGGAGATACGCAGTATTTT
CASRAPAGDTQYF
>NA|TRBV12-3/TRBV12-4|TRBJ2-6|few
TGTGCCAGCAGTTTAGGCCCAGCTGGGGCCAACGTCCTGACTTTC
CASSLGPAGANVLTF
>NA|TRBV28|TRBJ1-1|NA
TGTGCCAGCAGTTTATACGGGGAAGAGACTGAAGCTTTCTTT
CASSLYGEETEAFF
>NA|TRBV5-6|TRBJ2-7|NA
TGTGCCAGCAGCCCTAATGGACAGTTCTACGAGCAGTACTTC
CASSPNGQFYEQYF
>NA|TRBV3-1|TRBJ1-2|many
TGTGCCAGCAGCCCCGAAAACGGCGGGGCATATGGCTACACCTTC
CASSPENGGAYGYTF
>NA|TRBV28|TRBJ2-1|many
TGTGCCAGCAGTTTTTCGCCAGCCAGCTCCTACAATGAGCAGTTCTTC
CASSFSPASSYNEQFF
>NA|TRBV19|TRBJ1-1|once
TGTGCCAGTAACGAGGGGTGGGACACTGAAGCTTTCTTT
CASNEGWDTEAFF
>NA|TRBV28|TRBJ1-4|many
TGTGCCAGCAGTTTAGGCGAACTGGTGGGAAAACTGTTTTTT
CASSLGELVGKLFF
>TRBD2|TRBV4-1|TRBJ2-5|few
TGCGCCAGCAGCCAGGGGACGTGGGAGGGCCCGGAGACCCAGTACTTC
CASSQGTWEGPETQYF
>TRBD2|TRBV11-2|TRBJ2-1|once
TGTGCCAGCAGCTCTTGGACTAGCGGGAAGGAGAATGAGCAGTTCTTC
CASSSWTSGKENEQFF
>NA|TRBV20-1|TRBJ1-1|many
TGCAGTGCTAGAGAGTTAGGGGGTACTGAAGCTTTCTTT
CSARELGGTEAFF
>NA|TRBV7-9|TRBJ1-1|many
TGTGCCAGCAGCTTACAAAACATGAACACTGAAGCTTTCTTT
CASSLQNMNTEAFF
>NA|TRBV24-1|TRBJ2-2|NA
TGTGCCACCAGTGATCCCCGGGACCGGGGGACCGGGGAGCTGTTTTTT
CATSDPRDRGTGELFF
>TRBD2|TRBV3-1|TRBJ2-3|few
TGTGCCAGCAGCCACCTAGCGGGAGATATCTGGGCGCAGTATTTT
CASSHLAGDIWAQYF
>NA|TRBV3-1|TRBJ2-3|many
TGTGCCAGCAGCGTCGACACAGATACGCAGTATTTT
CASSVDTDTQYF
>NA|TRBV6-2/TRBV6-3|TRBJ2-3|NA
TGTGCCAGCAGTTACCGGGTGGGGAACACAGATACGCAGTATTTT
CASSYRVGNTDTQYF
>NA|TRBV11-2|TRBJ2-7|few
TGTGCCAGCAGAGCAGCGGACGGAGCCTACGAGCAGTACTTC
CASRAADGAYEQYF